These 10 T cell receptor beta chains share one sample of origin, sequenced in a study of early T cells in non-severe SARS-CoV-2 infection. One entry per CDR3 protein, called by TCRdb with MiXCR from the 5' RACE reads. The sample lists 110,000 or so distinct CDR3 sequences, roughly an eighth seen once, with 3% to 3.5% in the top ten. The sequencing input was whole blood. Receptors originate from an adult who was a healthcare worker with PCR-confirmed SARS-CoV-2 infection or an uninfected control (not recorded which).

The CDR3 sequence is CASSVLASYEQYF. The CDR3, as DNA: TGCGCCAGCAGTGTTCTAGCGTCCTACGAGCAGTACTTC. This chain links TRBV10-2 with TRBJ2-7; D possibly corresponds to TRBD2 (6 bases). Germline CDR1 and CDR2: WSHSY and SAAADI. The CDR3 sequence is 13 residues long. V lost 4 bases to trimming and J lost 1 base, with 8 bases between them.

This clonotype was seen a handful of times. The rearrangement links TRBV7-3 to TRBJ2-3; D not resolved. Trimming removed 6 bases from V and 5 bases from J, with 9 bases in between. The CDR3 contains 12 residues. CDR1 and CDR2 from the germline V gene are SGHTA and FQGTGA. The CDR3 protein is CASSPDGDTQYF. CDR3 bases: TGTGCCAGCAGTCCTGACGGAGATACGCAGTATTTT.

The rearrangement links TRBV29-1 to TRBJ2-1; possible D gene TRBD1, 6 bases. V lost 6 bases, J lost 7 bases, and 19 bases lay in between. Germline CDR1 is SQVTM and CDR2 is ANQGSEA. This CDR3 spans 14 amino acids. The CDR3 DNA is TGCAGCGTCAACCTGGGGGCAGGGGAGAATGAGCAGTTCTTC. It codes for CSVNLGAGENEQFF.

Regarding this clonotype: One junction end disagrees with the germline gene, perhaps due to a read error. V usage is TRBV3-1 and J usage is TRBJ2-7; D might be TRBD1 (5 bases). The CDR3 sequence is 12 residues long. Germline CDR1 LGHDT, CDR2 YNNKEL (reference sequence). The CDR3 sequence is CVSSYDRNEQYF. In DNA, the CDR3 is TGTGTCAGCAGTTACGACAGAAACGAGCAGTACTTC.

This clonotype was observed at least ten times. The CDR3 nucleotides read TGTGCCAGCAGCTTGGGGGGGGCAACAGATACGCAGTATTTT. Protein: CASSLGGATDTQYF. The rearrangement joins TRBV5-4 to TRBJ2-3; the D gene could be TRBD1 or TRBD2 (6 bases each). Deletions cut 0 bases from V and 3 bases from J, with 8 bases between. This CDR3 is 14 amino acids long. Germline CDR1 and CDR2: SGHNT and YYREEE (reference sequence).

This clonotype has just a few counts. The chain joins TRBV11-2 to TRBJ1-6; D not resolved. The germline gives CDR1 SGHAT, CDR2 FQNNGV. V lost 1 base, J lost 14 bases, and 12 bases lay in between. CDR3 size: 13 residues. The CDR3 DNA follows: TGTGCCAGCAGCTTAGGTCTTCTGGGCACCCTCCACTTT. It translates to CASSLGLLGTLHF.

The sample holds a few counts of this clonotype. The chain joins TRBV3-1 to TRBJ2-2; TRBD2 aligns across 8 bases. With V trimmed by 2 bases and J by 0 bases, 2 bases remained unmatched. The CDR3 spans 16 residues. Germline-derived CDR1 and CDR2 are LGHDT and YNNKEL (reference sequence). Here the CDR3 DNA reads TGTGCCAGCAGCCAAACTAGCGGAACGAACACCGGGGAGCTGTTTTTT. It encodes CASSQTSGTNTGELFF. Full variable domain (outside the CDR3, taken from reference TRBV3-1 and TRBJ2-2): DTAVSQTPKYLVTQMGNDKSIKCEQNLGHDTMYWYKQDSKKFLKIMFSYNNKELIINETVPNRFSPKSPDKAHLNLHINSLELGDSAVYFCASSQTSGTNTGELFFGEGSRLTVL.

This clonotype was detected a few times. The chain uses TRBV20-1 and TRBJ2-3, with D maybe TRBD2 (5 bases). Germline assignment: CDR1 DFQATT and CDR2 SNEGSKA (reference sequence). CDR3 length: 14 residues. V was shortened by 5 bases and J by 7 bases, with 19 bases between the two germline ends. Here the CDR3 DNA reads TGCAGTGCTGGAGCCGACCCACGGGGTAATACGCAGTATTTT. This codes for CSAGADPRGNTQYF.

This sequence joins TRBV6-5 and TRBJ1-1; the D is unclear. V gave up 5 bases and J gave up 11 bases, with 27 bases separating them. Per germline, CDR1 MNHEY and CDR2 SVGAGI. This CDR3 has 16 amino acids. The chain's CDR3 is CASSNHRATFIGVAFF. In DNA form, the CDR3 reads TGTGCCAGCAGTAACCACCGGGCCACATTCATCGGTGTCGCTTTCTTT.

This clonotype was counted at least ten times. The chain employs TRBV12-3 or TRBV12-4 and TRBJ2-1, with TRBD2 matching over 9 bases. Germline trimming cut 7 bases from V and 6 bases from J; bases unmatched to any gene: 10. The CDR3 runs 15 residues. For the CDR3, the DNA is TGTGCCAGCAATCTAGCGGGGCTGGGAGGCAATGAGCAGTTCTTC. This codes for CASNLAGLGGNEQFF.